Presented here are 27 T cell receptor beta chains from one specimen sequenced in a study of blood T cell repertoires in COVID-19. The data were produced by immunoSEQ multiplex PCR, yet TCRdb's version contains in-frame clones alone and is incomplete. This table holds a few hundred thousand clones, approximately 85% found once. Sequencing was carried out using peripheral blood. The receptors shown here come from a man aged 50 to 60 with active or convalescent COVID-19.

The chain is built from TRBV28 and TRBJ1-2; TRBD1 is a possible D gene (5 bases). This CDR3 contains 13 residues. V gave up 7 bases and J gave up 8 bases, with 17 bases separating them. Germline CDR1 is MDHEN and CDR2 is SYDVKM. CDR3 amino acids: CASTPPGRRGYTF. As DNA, the CDR3 is TGTGCCAGCACACCCCCAGGGCGCCGCGGCTACACCTTC.

This rearrangement joins TRBV3-1 (or the pseudogene TRBV3-2) to TRBJ1-2, with no clear D. CDR1 LGHDT and CDR2 YNNKEL come from the germline V gene (reference sequence). Between the trimmed V and J ends, which lost 4 bases and 5 bases, there was a span of 20 bases. This CDR3 region has 16 residues. CDR3 in amino acids: CASSPRGSATRYGYTF. In DNA form, the CDR3 reads TGTGCCAGCAGCCCCCGGGGATCCGCGACCAGATATGGCTACACCTTC.

This clone was counted only a few times. The chain employs TRBV5-6 and TRBJ2-3; D is possibly TRBD2 (5 bases). CDR1 and CDR2 from the germline V gene are SGHDT and YYEEEE. The CDR3 has 16 amino acids. The V gene lost 2 bases and the J gene lost 4 bases, with 17 bases spanning the gap. As DNA, the CDR3 is TGTGCCAGCAGCTTATCAATGACTAAGGGCCCAGATACGCAGTATTTT. Its protein product is CASSLSMTKGPDTQYF.

The genes are TRBV19 and TRBJ1-1; D gene uncertain. V dropped 2 bases and J dropped 4 bases, with 8 bases sitting between them. This CDR3 has 13 amino acids. The germline gives CDR1 LNHDA, CDR2 SQIVND (reference sequence). CDR3 sequence reads: CASSITSGTEAFF. CDR3 nucleotides: TGTGCCAGTAGTATAACGTCGGGCACTGAAGCTTTCTTT.

The chain couples TRBV27 to TRBJ2-6, with 15 bases aligning to TRBD2. Germline assignment: CDR1 MNHEY and CDR2 SMNVEV (reference sequence). The trim removed 4 bases at V and 0 bases at J, leaving 4 bases unmatched. CDR3 size: 19 residues. The CDR3 loop is CASSSGLAGGSSGANVLTF. CDR3 nucleotides: TGTGCCAGCAGTTCCGGACTAGCGGGAGGGTCCTCTGGGGCCAACGTCCTGACTTTC.

This sequence joins TRBV7-3 and TRBJ2-6; the match to TRBD2 covers 7 bases. CDR1 and CDR2 (germline): SGHTA, FQGTGA. V trimming: 4 bases; J trimming: 2 bases; junction bases outside the gene matches: 5. The CDR3 length is 16 residues. The CDR3 protein is CASSSSGGAGANVLTF. CDR3 DNA: TGTGCCAGCAGCTCCTCGGGGGGTGCTGGGGCCAACGTCCTGACTTTC.

V usage is TRBV4-1 and J usage is TRBJ2-1, with TRBD2 matching 13 bases. Germline V gives CDR1 MGHRA, CDR2 YSYEKL. The CDR3 has 17 amino acids. V lost 4 bases to trimming and J lost 1 base; unmatched junction nucleotides: 4. CDR3 nucleotide sequence: TGCGCCAGCAGCCCCCGACTAGCGGGAGGTTCCTACAATGAGCAGTTCTTC. It is translated as CASSPRLAGGSYNEQFF.

This sequence joins TRBV2 and TRBJ2-1; 8 bases match TRBD2. The CDR3 extends over 14 amino acids. Germline values: CDR1 SNHLY, CDR2 FYNNEI. J gave up 7 bases and V 7 bases, and 9 bases lay outside the gene matches. CDR3 loop: CASIAGPPGNEQFF. CDR3 DNA sequence: TGTGCCAGCATAGCGGGACCTCCGGGGAATGAGCAGTTCTTC.

This clone has a single count. The genes are TRBV2 and TRBJ2-1; 8 bases line up with TRBD2. V lost 5 bases and J lost 4; bases outside the gene matches: 4. Germline V lookup: CDR1 SNHLY, CDR2 FYNNEI. The CDR3 contains 14 residues. CDR3 protein: CASSPGTRYNEQFF. The DNA of the CDR3 is TGTGCCAGCAGTCCCGGGACTAGATACAATGAGCAGTTCTTC.

The rearrangement uses TRBV14 and TRBJ1-1; possible D gene TRBD1, 5 bases. CDR1 is SGHDN and CDR2 is FVKESK in the germline V gene. The CDR3 covers 13 residues. V lost 2 bases and J 12 bases, leaving 16 bases between the germline ends. CDR3 protein: CASSQSQASLSFF. The CDR3 DNA reads TGTGCCAGCAGCCAATCACAGGCGTCATTATCTTTCTTT.

This clone has more than one count but fewer than ten. V and J are TRBV30 and TRBJ1-5; D unclear. The CDR3 spans 14 residues. The V gene lost 0 bases and the J gene lost 7 bases, with 13 bases spanning the gap. From germline, CDR1 is GTSNPN and CDR2 SVGIG (reference sequence). The CDR3, as DNA: TGTGCCTGGAGTGTAAGGTCCTCGGGGCAGCCCCAGCATTTT. Its translation is CAWSVRSSGQPQHF.

The CDR3 region is CASSQDPYLNGGAQAFF. The CDR3 DNA reads TGTGCCAGCAGCCAAGATCCTTATTTAAATGGGGGCGCCCAGGCTTTCTTT. The rearrangement uses TRBV4-2 and TRBJ1-1, with D perhaps TRBD1 (6 bases). Trimming cost V 0 bases and J 11 bases, with 25 bases left between them. The CDR3 is 17 amino acids. Looked up from germline, CDR1 is LGHNA and CDR2 is YNFKEQ.

V is TRBV2 and J is TRBJ2-7, with 7 nucleotides matching TRBD1. This CDR3 has 14 residues. Germline-derived CDR1 and CDR2 are SNHLY and FYNNEI. The J segment lost 2 bases and the V segment lost 1 base, leaving 2 bases of the junction unmatched. The CDR3 nucleotides are TGTGCCAGCAGTGAAGACAGGGGTCCCTACGAGCAGTACTTC. As protein: CASSEDRGPYEQYF.

This sequence joins TRBV4-3 and TRBJ2-3, with 7 bases aligning to TRBD1. Germline V CDR1 and CDR2: LGHNA, YSLEER. V was pared by 4 bases and J by 3 bases, with 10 bases of the junction left unmatched. The CDR3 covers 16 residues. CDR3 coding DNA: TGCGCCAGCAGCCGTACCCGACAGGGATGGACAGATACGCAGTATTTT. Translated: CASSRTRQGWTDTQYF.

The genes are TRBV4-1 and TRBJ1-1; D gene ambiguous. V dropped 4 bases and J dropped 5 bases, with 20 bases sitting between them. The CDR3 spans 16 residues. Germline values: CDR1 MGHRA, CDR2 YSYEKL. The CDR3 here is CASSPQPKTSRTEAFF. CDR3 bases: TGCGCCAGCAGCCCACAGCCAAAAACGTCACGGACTGAAGCTTTCTTT.

This chain links TRBV21-1 with TRBJ1-1; the D call TRBD1 from the table was never checked on the DNA. TRBV21-1 is designated a pseudogene. The CDR3 consists of 20 residues. The CDR3 sequence: CASSKSETGAIISLNTEAFF. CDR3 bases: TGTGCCAGCAGCAAAAGCGAGACAGGGGCTATCATCTCTTTGAACACTGAAGCTTTCTTT.

V gene TRBV6-6 combines with J gene TRBJ2-5; 11 nucleotides agree with TRBD1. CDR1 MNHNY and CDR2 SVGAGI come from the germline V gene (reference sequence). The CDR3 is 13 residues long. V trimming: 7 bases; J trimming: 5 bases; junction bases outside the gene matches: 3. The chain's CDR3 is CASTRDRGETQYF. CDR3 nucleotides: TGTGCCAGCACTAGGGACAGGGGGGAGACCCAGTACTTC.

The gene calls are TRBV10-3 and TRBJ1-2; D remains unclear. The length of the CDR3 is 13 residues. Germline V gives CDR1 ENHRY, CDR2 SYGVKD. V shed 3 bases and J shed 4 bases, with 9 bases lying between them. The CDR3 DNA sequence: TGTGCCATCAGTGATCTGGCAGGCTATGGCTACACCTTC. This encodes CAISDLAGYGYTF.

The count of this clone is one. The V call is TRBV18, the J call TRBJ2-3; 8 bases fit TRBD1. The CDR3 is made up of 17 amino acids. CDR1 is KGHSH and CDR2 is LQKENI in the germline V gene. The ends lost 3 bases at V and 4 bases at J; junction bases unmatched: 12. CDR3 amino acids: CASSPFRTGYVADTQYF. The CDR3 region has the DNA TGTGCCAGCTCACCCTTCCGGACAGGGTATGTGGCAGATACGCAGTATTTT.

The chain joins TRBV10-1 to TRBJ2-1, with D perhaps matching TRBD1 (6 bases). Germline CDR1 WNHNN, CDR2 SYGVQD (reference sequence). The CDR3 runs to 15 residues. V lost 1 base and J lost 8, with 15 bases in between. CDR3 protein: CASSEFQGIRHEQFF. The DNA of the CDR3 is TGCGCCAGCAGTGAGTTTCAGGGGATTCGCCATGAGCAGTTCTTC.

The chain employs TRBV5-1 and TRBJ2-2, with unresolved D. The CDR3 is 14 residues long. The ends were cut back, 6 bases at V and 5 bases at J, with 14 bases in the middle. Germline assignment: CDR1 SGHRS and CDR2 YFSETQ. CDR3 sequence reads: CASTDSVVTGELFF. The CDR3 DNA is TGCGCCAGCACCGACTCAGTGGTGACCGGGGAGCTGTTTTTT. Full variable domain (remainder filled in from reference TRBV5-1 and TRBJ2-2): KAGVTQTPRYLIKTRGQQVTLSCSPISGHRSVSWYQQTPGQGLQFLFEYFSETQRNKGNFPGRFSGRQFSNSRSEMNVSTLELGDSALYLCASTDSVVTGELFFGEGSRLTVL.

The genes are TRBV18 and TRBJ2-1; 8 positions agree with TRBD2. Germline V gene lookup returns CDR1 KGHSH and CDR2 LQKENI. The CDR3 has 15 amino acids. V dropped 3 bases and J dropped 3; count of bases not matched to a gene: 4. The CDR3 DNA follows: TGTGCCAGCTCACCCTTAGCGGGAATCTACAATGAGCAGTTCTTC. Its protein product is CASSPLAGIYNEQFF.

Note on this clone: This may be a read error: a much more frequent sequence differs by one nucleotide. The chain is built from TRBV5-6 and TRBJ1-6; possible D gene TRBD1, 5 bases. The CDR3 loop spans 15 amino acids. Trimming removed 1 base at V and 0 bases at J, with 5 bases between. The germline CDR1 and CDR2 sequences are SGHDT and YYEEEE. CDR3 protein: CASSLQGSYNSPLHF. DNA of the CDR3: TGTGCCAGCAGCTTGCAGGGCTCCTATAATTCACCCCTCCACTTT.

This chain uses TRBV7-3 with TRBJ2-4; 12 bases fit TRBD2. The V gene end was trimmed by 0 bases and the J gene end by 5 bases; junction bases not matched to a gene: 2. Germline loops: CDR1 SGHTA, CDR2 FQGTGA. CDR3 size: 16 residues. CDR3 residues: CASSLTGTSGQNIQYF. In nucleotides, the CDR3 is TGTGCCAGCAGCTTAACCGGGACTAGCGGGCAAAACATTCAGTACTTC. Full variable domain (outside the CDR3, taken from reference TRBV7-3 and TRBJ2-4): GAGVSQTPSNKVTEKGKYVELRCDPISGHTALYWYRQSLGQGPEFLIYFQGTGAADDSGLPNDRFFAVRPEGSVSTLKIQRTERGDSAVYLCASSLTGTSGQNIQYFGAGTRLSVL.

The CDR3: CASRWEEVNTIYF. CDR3 nucleotide sequence: TGTGCCAGCAGGTGGGAGGAGGTGAACACCATATATTTT. This sequence joins TRBV6-5 and TRBJ1-3; D call uncertain. V was trimmed by 6 bases and J by 7 bases, leaving 13 bases between them. This CDR3 region has 13 residues. CDR1 is MNHEY, CDR2 SVGAGI, per germline.

This clone was detected a few times. The V and J genes are TRBV4-1 and TRBJ2-2; D is unresolved. This CDR3 comprises 13 residues. Germline loops: CDR1 MGHRA, CDR2 YSYEKL. Deletions cut 4 bases from V and 3 bases from J, with 6 bases between. The DNA of the CDR3 is TGCGCCAGCAGCCCTCTATACACCGGGGAGCTGTTTTTT. Encoded protein: CASSPLYTGELFF.

The chain joins TRBV30 to TRBJ1-5; tentatively, D is TRBD1 (5 bases). V lost 2 bases to trimming and J lost 3 bases, with 8 bases between them. Germline V gene lookup returns CDR1 GTSNPN and CDR2 SVGIG (reference sequence). This CDR3 has 13 amino acids. The CDR3 nucleotides are TGTGCCTGGAGTCGGGGGAACAATCAGCCCCAGCATTTT. Its translation is CAWSRGNNQPQHF.